A selection of T cell receptor beta chains follows, all from one sample in a study of T cell responses to AZD1222 COVID-19 vaccine. Here immunoSEQ multiplex PCR was the method, and the copy in TCRdb shows in-frame clones only, minus some. The sample holds around 130,000 clones, 93% seen once. Sequenced material: peripheral blood, taken on day 0 of AZD1222 vaccination. The receptors were sampled from an adult in good health. CDR3s include the opening cysteine and the closing phenylalanine or tryptophan. A D gene is named only where the DNA matches it firmly. Clone size is not always given. Where it is, it says once, few, many or a class for expanded clones.

clone size,J gene,V gene,D gene,CDR3 DNA,CDR3 protein
-,TRBJ2-5,TRBV7-2,TRBD1,TGTGCCAGCAGCTTAGCCGGGACAGGGAGGACCCAGTACTTC,CASSLAGTGRTQYF
-,TRBJ2-2,TRBV5-1,TRBD2,TGCGCCAGCAGCCCGACGACTAGCGGGGAGTCGAACACCGGGGAGCTGTTTTTT,CASSPTTSGESNTGELFF
few,TRBJ1-1,TRBV5-1,-,TGCGCCAGCAGCTTAGGACAGAAGAACACTGAAGCTTTCTTT,CASSLGQKNTEAFF
-,TRBJ2-7,TRBV2,-,TGTGCCAGCAGTGCTTGGGTCAACTACGAGCAGTACTTC,CASSAWVNYEQYF
-,TRBJ2-5,TRBV6-5,-,TGTGCCAGCAGCCCCTCTTGGGGAGAGACCCAGTACTTC,CASSPSWGETQYF
-,TRBJ1-5,TRBV4-1,-,TGCGCCAGCAGCCAGTCCCCGGGGAGCAATCAGCCCCAGCATTTT,CASSQSPGSNQPQHF
-,TRBJ1-2,TRBV5-6,-,TGTGCCAGCAGCTCAGATCTCCTCAATGGCTACACCTTC,CASSSDLLNGYTF
-,TRBJ2-6,TRBV30,-,TGTGCCTGGAGCCCTTTTGAGAGGATAGGTTCTGGGGCCAACGTCCTGACTTTC,CAWSPFERIGSGANVLTF
-,TRBJ1-1,TRBV19,-,TGTGCCAGTAGTATGGGAGGCGTGAACACTGAAGCTTTCTTT,CASSMGGVNTEAFF
-,TRBJ2-3,TRBV7-8,TRBD1,TGTGCCAGCAGCTCCCCCGGGACAGGGGGCCCCTTGAGCACAGATACGCAGTATTTT,CASSSPGTGGPLSTDTQYF
-,TRBJ2-1,TRBV6-5,TRBD2,TGTGCCAGCTCAATAGCGGGGAGCTCCTACAATGAGCAGTTCTTC,CASSIAGSSYNEQFF
-,TRBJ2-1,TRBV5-1,-,TGCGCCAGCAGCTTGGTGTTGGGGCACAATGAGCAGTTCTTC,CASSLVLGHNEQFF
-,TRBJ2-2,TRBV24-1,-,TGTGCCACCAGTGATCGGGGGCCCCGAGGAACCGGGGAGCTGTTTTTT,CATSDRGPRGTGELFF
once,TRBJ1-2,TRBV6-5,-,TGTGCCAGCAGTTACTTAGGGGCCTATGGCTACACCTTC,CASSYLGAYGYTF
-,TRBJ2-5,TRBV6-5,TRBD2,TGTGCCAGCAGTTCCGGCGGGGGGCCGCTGGGCGAGACCCAGTACTTC,CASSSGGGPLGETQYF
-,TRBJ2-2,TRBV7-2,-,TGTGCCAGCAGCTTTCAGGGGTCGACCGGGGAGCTGTTTTTT,CASSFQGSTGELFF
-,TRBJ1-1,TRBV28,-,TGTGCCAGCAGTCCACCGCCCGACACTGAAGCTTTCTTT,CASSPPPDTEAFF
once,TRBJ1-2,TRBV2,-,TGTGCCAGCAGTACACAAGCTAACTATGGCTACACCTTC,CASSTQANYGYTF
few,TRBJ1-2,TRBV4-1,-,TGCGCCAGCAGCCGAAACAGGGCTAATGGCTACACCTTC,CASSRNRANGYTF
-,TRBJ1-1,TRBV11-3,-,TGTGCCAGCAGCTTAGGTGACACTGAAGCTTTCTTT,CASSLGDTEAFF
-,TRBJ2-3,TRBV30,-,TGTGCCTGGAGTGGGACAGATACGCAGTATTTT,CAWSGTDTQYF
few,TRBJ1-1,TRBV5-1,-,TGCGCCAGCAGCTTGGCCGTAGGTGAGACTGAAGCTTTCTTT,CASSLAVGETEAFF
-,TRBJ2-2,TRBV30,-,TGTGCCTGGAGTGTTGGGGCAGCAGATACCGGGGAGCTGTTTTTT,CAWSVGAADTGELFF
-,TRBJ1-2,TRBV5-1,-,TGCGCCAGCAGCTTGGGACGGTACTATGGCTACACCTTC,CASSLGRYYGYTF
-,TRBJ1-1,TRBV18,-,TGTGCCAGCTCACCAGAGGGCACTGAAGCTTTCTTT,CASSPEGTEAFF
-,TRBJ1-5,TRBV15,-,TGTGCCACCAGCAGAGATAGTGGGACACGCAATCAGCCCCAGCATTTT,CATSRDSGTRNQPQHF
-,TRBJ2-7,TRBV27,-,TGTGCCAGCAGTTTGGCTATTTACTACGAGCAGTACTTC,CASSLAIYYEQYF
-,TRBJ1-1,TRBV15,-,TGTGCCACCAGCAGAGATCGTTCGGGGTACACTGAAGCTTTCTTT,CATSRDRSGYTEAFF
-,TRBJ2-1,TRBV6-6,-,TGTGCCAGCAGTTACTGGGGTAGCTCCTACAATGAGCAGTTCTTC,CASSYWGSSYNEQFF
few,TRBJ1-2,TRBV15,-,TGTGCCACCAGCCGACCCGGGGGCTATGGCTACACCTTC,CATSRPGGYGYTF
once,TRBJ1-2,TRBV2,TRBD1,TGTGCCAGCAGCCAGGACAGGGGGGGCTATGGCTACACCTTC,CASSQDRGGYGYTF
-,TRBJ1-1,TRBV28,TRBD1,TGTGCCAGCAGTGGACCGGCAGGGGGCCGCACTGAAGCTTTCTTT,CASSGPAGGRTEAFF
-,TRBJ2-1,TRBV9,TRBD2,TGTGCCAGCAGCTCCGGACTAGTCGGGAACAATCAGCAGTTCTTC,CASSSGLVGNNQQFF
once,TRBJ2-1,TRBV19,-,TGTGCCAGTAACTCGGACGGCGTCTATGAGCAGTTCTTC,CASNSDGVYEQFF
few,TRBJ1-5,TRBV6-1,TRBD1,TGTGCCAGCAGTGGCCCAACACAGGGGACGCTGCAGCCCCAGCATTTT,CASSGPTQGTLQPQHF
-,TRBJ1-2,TRBV18,-,TGTGCCAGCTCACCACATCCTTCGAACTATGGCTACACCTTC,CASSPHPSNYGYTF
-,TRBJ1-1,TRBV29-1,-,TGCAGCGCTACACAGAACACTGAAGCTTTCTTT,CSATQNTEAFF
-,TRBJ1-2,TRBV5-1,-,TGCGCCAGCAGCCCTAGTGGGGCAGGGGACGGCTACACCTTC,CASSPSGAGDGYTF
-,TRBJ2-7,TRBV5-1,-,TGCGCCAGCAGCTTGGCCGGAGAAGCCACCTACGAGCAGTACTTC,CASSLAGEATYEQYF
-,TRBJ2-7,TRBV7-8,-,TGTGCCAGCAGCCCCACTGGACCAGACTTCTACGAGCAGTACTTC,CASSPTGPDFYEQYF
once,TRBJ1-1,TRBV5-4,-,TGTGCCAGCAGCTTGGCGACAGGCTACACTGAAGCTTTCTTT,CASSLATGYTEAFF
-,TRBJ2-7,TRBV20-1,-,TGCAGTGCTAGTCACACTCGCGTGGTCTACGAGCAGTACTTC,CSASHTRVVYEQYF
-,TRBJ1-1,TRBV19,-,TGTGCCAGTTTGGGACGGCGAAACACTGAAGCTTTCTTT,CASLGRRNTEAFF
once,TRBJ1-6,TRBV6-5,-,TGTGCCAGCAGTTACGCGGACGGCAATTCACCCCTCCACTTT,CASSYADGNSPLHF
-,TRBJ2-7,TRBV10-2,-,TGCGCCAGCAGTGAGTCAGTAGTCTACGAGCAGTACTTC,CASSESVVYEQYF
-,TRBJ2-7,TRBV19,-,TGTGCCAGTAGTATAGATGGCGGCCACGAGCAGTACTTC,CASSIDGGHEQYF
-,TRBJ1-5,TRBV10-3,TRBD1,TGTGCCATCAGTGACCAGAGACAGGGGGTTCAGCCCCAGCATTTT,CAISDQRQGVQPQHF